The 11 T cell receptor beta chains reported below all come from one sample, sequenced in a study of shared clonotypes between healthy human individuals. Repertoires were generated with immunoSEQ multiplex PCR, while TCRdb's copy carries only in-frame clones and drops some. The repertoire holds about 2.4 million clones, with 80% to 95% as singletons. The sample taken for sequencing was naive CD4+ T cells from PBMCs. The sample's subset: CD45RA+ positively selected. The receptors were gathered from a man in his late teens or twenties in good health. Some clones in this sample may be carry-over from other donors' samples.

This clone appeared once. The rearrangement links TRBV12-5 to TRBJ2-1, with TRBD2 as a possible D gene (10 bases). This CDR3 has 18 amino acids. The V and J ends lost 5 bases and 4 bases respectively, with 24 bases between them. Germline values: CDR1 LGHNT, CDR2 FRNRAP. CDR3 nucleotides: TGTGCTAGTGGTGAGGACAGGGGAACTAGCGGGGCTTACAATGAGCAGTTCTTC. Encoded protein: CASGEDRGTSGAYNEQFF.

The chain links TRBV2 to TRBJ1-3, with D tentatively TRBD1 (6 bases). The CDR3 spans 14 residues. Germline values: CDR1 SNHLY, CDR2 FYNNEI. The CDR3, as DNA: TGTGGAGCGCGGGGGCGCCTCTCCGGAAACACCATATATTTT. It is translated as CGARGRLSGNTIYF.

V usage is TRBV4-1 and J usage is TRBJ1-5, with D perhaps matching TRBD1 (6 bases). The CDR3 contains 14 residues. V gave up 1 base and J gave up 5 bases, with 9 bases separating them. Germline CDR1 and CDR2: MGHRA and YSYEKL. In DNA, the CDR3 is TGCGCCAGCAGCCAAGGGAACAGGGATCAGCCCCAGCATTTT. This gives the protein CASSQGNRDQPQHF.

This chain joins TRBV15 and TRBJ1-4, with 8 bases aligning to TRBD1. The V segment lost 1 base and the J segment 14 bases; nucleotides outside the gene matches: 12. From germline, CDR1 is LNHNV and CDR2 YYDKDF (reference sequence). The CDR3 sequence is 15 residues long. The CDR3 region has the DNA TGTGCCACCAGCAGAGGGGACAGGCAACCCTTCGGGCTGTTTTTT. Encoded protein: CATSRGDRQPFGLFF.

This chain links TRBV9 with TRBJ2-5, with no clear D. Germline values: CDR1 SGDLS, CDR2 YYNGEE. Trimming pared 1 base from V and 4 bases from J, leaving 8 bases between. CDR3 length: 13 residues. DNA for the CDR3: TGTGCCAGCAGCGTATTCCCGGCAGAGACCCAGTACTTC. Protein product: CASSVFPAETQYF.

Points on this clone: The sample has other DNA sequences that encode this CDR3 too. V is TRBV5-1 and J is TRBJ1-3; D is ambiguous. V was cut by 0 bases and J by 0 bases, with 4 bases left in between. Germline V gene data show CDR1 as SGHRS and CDR2 as YFSETQ. The CDR3 has 14 residues. This chain's CDR3 is CASSLVGSGNTIYF. The CDR3 DNA is TGCGCCAGCAGCTTGGTCGGCTCTGGAAACACCATATATTTT.

This chain connects TRBV7-3 to TRBJ2-1; the D gene is possibly TRBD2 (5 bases). V shed 1 base and J shed 7 bases, with 14 bases lying between them. CDR1 is SGHTA and CDR2 is FQGTGA in the germline V gene. The CDR3 has 15 residues. CDR3 residues: CASSLSLARGNEQFF. The CDR3 bases are TGTGCCAGCAGCTTAAGTCTGGCCCGCGGGAATGAGCAGTTCTTC.

With regard to this clone: Other DNA sequences in the same sample also yield this CDR3. This chain connects TRBV7-2 to TRBJ2-3, with TRBD2 as a possible D gene (6 bases). The germline gives CDR1 SGHTA, CDR2 FQGNSA. V lost 1 base to trimming and J lost 4 bases, with 9 bases between them. The CDR3 extends over 14 amino acids. CDR3 region: CASSLVGGADTQYF. The CDR3, as DNA: TGTGCCAGCAGCTTAGTGGGAGGAGCAGATACGCAGTATTTT.

V gene TRBV5-8 combines with J gene TRBJ2-2; D may be TRBD2 (5 bases). V was cut by 0 bases and J by 5 bases, with 14 bases left in between. Germline CDR1 is SGHTS and CDR2 is YDEGEE. The CDR3 sequence is 16 residues long. Here the CDR3 DNA reads TGTGCCAGCAGCTTGGTGGTTGGCCGGGGAACCGGGGAGCTGTTTTTT. It translates to CASSLVVGRGTGELFF.

V gene TRBV5-1 combines with J gene TRBJ2-1, with TRBD2 identical over 11 bases. V gave up 4 bases and J gave up 8 bases; unmatched junction bases: 8. Germline V gene sequence: CDR1 SGHRS, CDR2 YFSETQ. The length of the CDR3 is 15 residues. The CDR3 DNA reads TGCGCCAGCAGCGGAACTAGCGGGAGTAAACATGAGCAGTTCTTC. Translating gives CASSGTSGSKHEQFF.

The V and J genes are TRBV7-3 and TRBJ2-2; 14 nucleotides agree with TRBD2. Trimming at V came to 2 bases and at J to 0 bases, leaving 8 bases not matched to a gene. The germline gives CDR1 SGHTA, CDR2 FQGTGA. This CDR3 has 20 residues. DNA for the CDR3: TGTGCCAGCAGCTTAGGAAGCGGGGGACTAGCGGGAGCGAACACCGGGGAGCTGTTTTTT. This codes for CASSLGSGGLAGANTGELFF.